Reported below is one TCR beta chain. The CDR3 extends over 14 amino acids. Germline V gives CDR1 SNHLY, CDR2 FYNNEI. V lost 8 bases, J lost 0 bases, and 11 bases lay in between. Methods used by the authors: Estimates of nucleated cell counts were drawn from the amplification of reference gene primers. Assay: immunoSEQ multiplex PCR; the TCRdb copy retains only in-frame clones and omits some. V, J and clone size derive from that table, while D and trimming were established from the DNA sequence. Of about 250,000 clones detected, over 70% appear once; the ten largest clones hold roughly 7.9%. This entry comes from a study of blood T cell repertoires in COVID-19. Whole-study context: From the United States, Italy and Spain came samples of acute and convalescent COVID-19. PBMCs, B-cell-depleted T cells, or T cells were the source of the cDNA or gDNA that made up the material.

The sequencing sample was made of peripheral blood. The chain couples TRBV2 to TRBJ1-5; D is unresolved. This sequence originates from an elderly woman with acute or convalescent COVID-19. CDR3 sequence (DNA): TGTGCCAGCGTTAGCTCTAATAGCAATCAGCCCCAGCATTTT. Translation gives CASVSSNSNQPQHF.